One sample yielded the 27 T cell receptor beta chains listed below, sequenced in a study of blood T cell repertoires in COVID-19. Sequencing used immunoSEQ multiplex PCR; TCRdb keeps in-frame clones, though not all of them. This table holds 95,000 to 110,000 clones, around 80% found once. Sequenced sample: peripheral blood. The receptors come from a man aged 65 to 85 with acute or convalescent COVID-19.

The J gene is TRBJ2-1, the V gene TRBV9, with 13 bases matching TRBD2. V lost 0 bases, J lost 4 bases, and 4 bases stayed unmatched. CDR3 length: 17 residues. The germline V gene encodes CDR1 SGDLS and CDR2 YYNGEE. CDR3 DNA sequence: TGTGCCAGCAGCGTAGCCGGGACTAGCGGGATATACAATGAGCAGTTCTTC. It specifies CASSVAGTSGIYNEQFF.

In its sample, this clone was seen once. This chain links TRBV6-6 with TRBJ1-6, with 7 bases identical to TRBD1. There are 14 residues in the CDR3. Trimming cost V 6 bases and J 8 bases; bases outside gene matches: 7. Per the germline V gene, CDR1 is MNHNY and CDR2 is SVGAGI (reference sequence). The CDR3: CASRPTQGDSPLHF. The CDR3 bases are TGTGCCAGCAGACCTACTCAGGGGGATTCACCCCTCCACTTT.

This chain uses TRBV6-5 with TRBJ2-7; D might be TRBD2 (5 bases). V lost 4 bases and J lost 0, with 10 bases in between. CDR3 length equals 14 residues. Germline V gene data show CDR1 as MNHEY and CDR2 as SVGAGI. The DNA for the CDR3 is TGTGCCAGCAGTTCTAGCCTGGGCTCCTACGAGCAGTACTTC. Its translation is CASSSSLGSYEQYF.

This rearrangement joins TRBV12-3 or TRBV12-4 to TRBJ1-2; 10 nucleotides agree with TRBD1. With V trimmed by 4 bases and J by 7 bases, 3 bases remained unmatched. CDR3 length: 13 residues. CDR3 region: CASSSDRGFGYTF. In DNA, the CDR3 is TGTGCCAGCAGTTCGGACAGGGGGTTTGGCTACACCTTC.

The chain is built from TRBV3-1 (or the pseudogene TRBV3-2) and TRBJ1-1, with D maybe TRBD1 (5 bases). CDR1 LGHDT and CDR2 YNNKEL come from the germline V gene (reference sequence). With 4 bases removed from V and 3 bases from J, the gap between germline ends came to 12 bases. The length of the CDR3 is 14 residues. CDR3 sequence reads: CASSPTRGDTEAFF. CDR3 in DNA: TGTGCCAGCAGCCCTACTCGGGGGGACACTGAAGCTTTCTTT.

This rearrangement joins TRBV5-1 to TRBJ2-3, with 7 bases that match TRBD2. The ends lost 0 bases at V and 0 bases at J; junction bases unmatched: 10. This CDR3 is built from 18 residues. Germline V lookup: CDR1 SGHRS, CDR2 YFSETQ. This CDR3 reads CASSLELASATSTDTQYF. The CDR3 DNA reads as TGCGCCAGCAGCTTGGAACTAGCGTCAGCCACTAGCACAGATACGCAGTATTTT.

This clone was picked up a small number of times. The chain is built from TRBV6-4 and TRBJ1-5; D not resolved. Trimming removed 1 base from V and 3 bases from J, with 13 bases in between. CDR1 is MRHNA and CDR2 is SNTAGT in the germline V gene. CDR3 length: 16 residues. The CDR3 DNA sequence: TGTGCCAGCAGTGACTTTCGGGCGGGGAACAATCAGCCCCAGCATTTT. Encoded protein: CASSDFRAGNNQPQHF.

This clone has only a few counts. The chain uses TRBV7-9 and TRBJ2-3; TRBD2 is a possible D gene (5 bases). Trimming pared 8 bases from V and 1 base from J, leaving 16 bases between. Germline CDR1 is SEHNR and CDR2 is FQNEAQ (reference sequence). The CDR3 runs 15 residues. The CDR3 protein is CASRAAGPRTDTQYF. The DNA for the CDR3 is TGTGCCAGCCGGGCCGCGGGTCCCCGCACAGATACGCAGTATTTT.

The chain has TRBV27 and TRBJ2-7; 7 positions match TRBD1. The J segment lost 2 bases and the V segment lost 0 bases, leaving 4 bases of the junction unmatched. CDR3 length equals 15 residues. Germline assignment: CDR1 MNHEY and CDR2 SMNVEV (reference sequence). The CDR3 DNA reads TGTGCCAGCAGTTTATCATACAGGGGCGCCTACGAGCAGTACTTC. Translating gives CASSLSYRGAYEQYF.

This rearrangement joins TRBV18 to TRBJ1-5; TRBD1 agrees at 7 bases. The CDR3 totals 16 residues. Germline CDR1 reads KGHSH; CDR2 reads LQKENI. After removal of 6 bases from V and 2 bases from J, the junction contained 10 bases not matched to a gene. CDR3 coding DNA: TGTGCCAGCTCGAGCCGACAGGGCGGGGGCAATCAGCCCCAGCATTTT. It codes for CASSSRQGGGNQPQHF. Looking up the rest from reference TRBV18 and TRBJ1-5 gives the full variable domain: NAGVMQNPRHLVRRRGQEARLRCSPMKGHSHVYWYRQLPEEGLKFMVYLQKENIIDESGMPKERFSAEFPKEGPSILRIQQVVRGDSAAYFCASSSRQGGGNQPQHFGDGTRLSIL.

This chain joins TRBV5-1 and TRBJ2-6, with D possibly TRBD1 on 6 matching bases. There are 15 residues in the CDR3. V dropped 6 bases and J dropped 0 bases, with 10 bases sitting between them. Germline loops: CDR1 SGHRS, CDR2 YFSETQ. CDR3 bases: TGCGCCAGCACTCCAGGGGTCTCTGGGGCCAACGTCCTGACTTTC. This codes for CASTPGVSGANVLTF.

This clone was recorded once. The chain links TRBV6-5 to TRBJ1-2, with 7 bases fitting TRBD1. CDR1 MNHEY and CDR2 SVGAGI come from the germline V gene. The CDR3 sequence is 14 residues long. Trimming cost V 2 bases and J 4 bases; bases outside gene matches: 4. CDR3 DNA sequence: TGTGCCAGCAGTTACGCACAGGGGATCTATGGCTACACCTTC. Its protein is CASSYAQGIYGYTF.

This clone was picked up a small number of times. The V gene is TRBV5-1, the J gene TRBJ1-6, with a weak D call TRBD1 (5 bases). CDR3 length equals 14 residues. V gave up 4 bases and J gave up 9 bases, with 14 bases separating them. Germline V lookup: CDR1 SGHRS, CDR2 YFSETQ. The CDR3: CASSEDVGGSPLHF. CDR3 nucleotides: TGCGCCAGCAGCGAGGACGTGGGGGGTTCACCCCTCCACTTT.

The chain joins TRBV5-1 to TRBJ2-7; perhaps TRBD2 as D (6 bases). V was clipped by 2 bases and J by 4 bases, with 10 bases between them. The CDR3 consists of 13 residues. Germline V lookup: CDR1 SGHRS, CDR2 YFSETQ. As DNA, the CDR3 is TGCGCCAGCAGCTTTGGGACTCAATACGAGCAGTACTTC. Amino acid sequence: CASSFGTQYEQYF. Supplemented by reference TRBV5-1 and TRBJ2-7, the full variable domain reads KAGVTQTPRYLIKTRGQQVTLSCSPISGHRSVSWYQQTPGQGLQFLFEYFSETQRNKGNFPGRFSGRQFSNSRSEMNVSTLELGDSALYLCASSFGTQYEQYFGPGTRLTVT.

The CDR3 DNA follows: TGTGCTAGTGGTTTGGTGGGGGGTGAGAGCGGCTACACCTTC. Amino acids: CASGLVGGESGYTF. The chain employs TRBV12-5 and TRBJ1-2, with D perhaps TRBD1 (5 bases). The CDR3 is 14 residues long. V lost 0 bases and J lost 8, with 13 bases in between. Germline V gene sequence: CDR1 LGHNT, CDR2 FRNRAP. Using reference TRBV12-5 and TRBJ1-2 for the parts outside the CDR3, the full variable domain is DARVTQTPRHKVTEMGQEVTMRCQPILGHNTVFWYRQTMMQGLELLAYFRNRAPLDDSGMPKDRFSAEMPDATLATLKIQPSEPRDSAVYFCASGLVGGESGYTFGSGTRLTVV.

The rearrangement joins TRBV6-5 to TRBJ2-5; a weak D match, TRBD2 (7 bases). Per germline, CDR1 MNHEY and CDR2 SVGAGI. This CDR3 spans 13 amino acids. V lost 11 bases, J lost 6 bases, and 19 bases lay in between. The CDR3 DNA is TGTGCCGCGGGGGCGCCTCCGGATCAGACCCAGTACTTC. This sequence encodes CAAGAPPDQTQYF.

V and J are TRBV19 and TRBJ1-5, with TRBD1 identical over 9 bases. There are 15 residues in the CDR3. V gave up 5 bases and J gave up 6 bases; unmatched junction bases: 8. Germline values: CDR1 LNHDA, CDR2 SQIVND (reference sequence). The CDR3 sequence is CASSPTGGWGQPQHF. The CDR3 region has the DNA TGTGCCAGTAGTCCCACAGGGGGCTGGGGTCAGCCCCAGCATTTT.

The chain is built from TRBV5-1 and TRBJ2-7, with TRBD1 as a possible D gene (6 bases). CDR1 and CDR2 (germline): SGHRS, YFSETQ. V was trimmed by 4 bases and J by 0 bases, leaving 14 bases between them. CDR3 length: 15 amino acids. CDR3 in amino acids: CASSPMDSSSYEQYF. For the CDR3, the DNA is TGCGCCAGCAGCCCCATGGACAGCTCCTCCTACGAGCAGTACTTC.

V and J are TRBV5-4 and TRBJ1-1; 7 nucleotides line up with TRBD1. Germline V gene sequence: CDR1 SGHNT, CDR2 YYREEE (reference sequence). With 4 bases clipped from V and 3 bases from J, the junction kept 9 bases outside the gene matches. The CDR3 length is 15 residues. CDR3 residues: CASSPPTRGDTEAFF. The CDR3 nucleotides are TGTGCCAGCAGCCCCCCAACCAGGGGGGACACTGAAGCTTTCTTT.

This clone has a single count. The rearrangement joins TRBV10-3 to TRBJ1-1; 7 bases line up with TRBD1. The germline CDR1 and CDR2 sequences are ENHRY and SYGVKD. This CDR3 is 15 amino acids long. Trimming took 0 bases from V and 0 from J; bases not matched to a gene: 1. The CDR3 spells CAISESTGMNTEAFF. The DNA for the CDR3 is TGTGCCATCAGTGAGTCGACAGGGATGAACACTGAAGCTTTCTTT.

V and J are TRBV7-3 and TRBJ2-2; 13 bases are a match to TRBD2. Unmatched junction bases numbered 8, after V lost 4 bases and J lost 3 bases. The CDR3 runs to 18 residues. Per the germline V gene, CDR1 is SGHTA and CDR2 is FQGTGA. The CDR3 region is CASSSFGTSGVDTGELFF. CDR3 bases: TGTGCCAGCAGCTCCTTCGGGACTAGCGGGGTGGACACCGGGGAGCTGTTTTTT. Combining the CDR3 with reference TRBV7-3 and TRBJ2-2 gives the whole variable domain GAGVSQTPSNKVTEKGKYVELRCDPISGHTALYWYRQSLGQGPEFLIYFQGTGAADDSGLPNDRFFAVRPEGSVSTLKIQRTERGDSAVYLCASSSFGTSGVDTGELFFGEGSRLTVL.

The rearrangement links TRBV18 to TRBJ1-1, with D uncertain. This CDR3 is 13 amino acids long. Trimming took 2 bases from V and 7 from J, leaving 11 bases between them. Germline loops: CDR1 KGHSH, CDR2 LQKENI. CDR3 loop: CASSPNPASEAFF. CDR3 bases: TGTGCCAGCTCACCAAACCCAGCGAGTGAAGCTTTCTTT.

The V call is TRBV24-1, the J call TRBJ2-1, with 14 positions matching TRBD2. There are 18 residues in the CDR3. Per germline, CDR1 KGHDR and CDR2 SFDVKD. The ends lost 4 bases at V and 0 bases at J; junction bases unmatched: 4. The DNA for the CDR3 is TGTGCCACCAGTGAGACTAGCGGGGGGGTAAGCTCCTACAATGAGCAGTTCTTC. Its protein is CATSETSGGVSSYNEQFF.

This chain links TRBV28 with TRBJ2-1; TRBD1 aligns across 8 bases. This CDR3 is 15 amino acids long. Trimming at V came to 6 bases and at J to 6 bases, leaving 10 bases not matched to a gene. Germline CDR1 and CDR2: MDHEN and SYDVKM. DNA for the CDR3: TGTGCCAGCAGCACAGGTGGGACAGGAGCCAATGAGCAGTTCTTC. This gives the protein CASSTGGTGANEQFF.

For this clone: At one end the junction does not follow the germline gene, possibly because of a read error. The rearrangement uses TRBV5-1 and TRBJ2-4; D possibly corresponds to TRBD1 (6 bases). Per the germline V gene, CDR1 is SGHRS and CDR2 is YFSETQ. This CDR3 comprises 15 residues. For the CDR3, the DNA is TGCGCCAGCAGATTGGGGGCAGGAGGTGTAAACATTCAGTACTTC. As protein: CASRLGAGGVNIQYF.

The chain carries TRBV18 and TRBJ2-1; the match to TRBD2 covers 12 bases. The ends lost 3 bases at V and 6 bases at J; junction bases unmatched: 18. This CDR3 is built from 20 residues. CDR1 and CDR2 from the germline V gene are KGHSH and LQKENI. Here the CDR3 DNA reads TGTGCCAGCTCACCCCCCGCGGGGCTAGCGGGGGGGTTAGAACGCAATGAGCAGTTCTTC. Its protein product is CASSPPAGLAGGLERNEQFF. Drawing the rest from reference TRBV18 and TRBJ2-1, the complete variable domain is NAGVMQNPRHLVRRRGQEARLRCSPMKGHSHVYWYRQLPEEGLKFMVYLQKENIIDESGMPKERFSAEFPKEGPSILRIQQVVRGDSAAYFCASSPPAGLAGGLERNEQFFGPGTRLTVL.

The gene calls are TRBV19 and TRBJ1-4, with 8 bases identical to TRBD1. V lost 3 bases and J lost 8; bases outside the gene matches: 8. Germline loops: CDR1 LNHDA, CDR2 SQIVND (reference sequence). The CDR3 length is 15 residues. CDR3: CASSIGPGGNEKLFF. The CDR3, as DNA: TGTGCCAGTAGTATCGGGCCAGGGGGCAACGAAAAACTGTTTTTT.